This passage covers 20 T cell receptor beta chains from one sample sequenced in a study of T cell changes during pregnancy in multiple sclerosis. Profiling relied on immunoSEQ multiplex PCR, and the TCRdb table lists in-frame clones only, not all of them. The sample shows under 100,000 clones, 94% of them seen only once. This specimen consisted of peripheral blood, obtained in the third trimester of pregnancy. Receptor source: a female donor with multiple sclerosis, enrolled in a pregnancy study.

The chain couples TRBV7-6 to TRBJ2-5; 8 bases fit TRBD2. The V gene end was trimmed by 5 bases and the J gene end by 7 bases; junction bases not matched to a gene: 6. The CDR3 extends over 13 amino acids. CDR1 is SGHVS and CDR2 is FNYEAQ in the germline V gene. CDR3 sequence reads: CASSPGGWVTQYF. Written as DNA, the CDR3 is TGTGCCAGCAGCCCGGGGGGGTGGGTGACCCAGTACTTC.

CDR3 residues: CSVGTGESGTFF. DNA of the CDR3: TGCAGCGTCGGGACAGGGGAGAGTGGAACTTTCTTT. The genes are TRBV29-1 and TRBJ1-1; 10 nucleotides match TRBD1. Germline CDR1 is SQVTM and CDR2 is ANQGSEA. There are 12 residues in the CDR3. The junction had 10 bases not matched to a gene; V was cut back by 6 bases and J by 12 bases.

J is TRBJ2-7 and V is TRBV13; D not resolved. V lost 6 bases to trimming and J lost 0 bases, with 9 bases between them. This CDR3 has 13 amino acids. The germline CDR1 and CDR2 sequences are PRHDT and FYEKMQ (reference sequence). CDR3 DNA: TGTGCCAGCAGTGAAGAGTTCTCCTACGAGCAGTACTTC. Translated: CASSEEFSYEQYF. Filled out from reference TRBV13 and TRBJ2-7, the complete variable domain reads AAGVIQSPRHLIKEKRETATLKCYPIPRHDTVYWYQQGPGQDPQFLISFYEKMQSDKGSIPDRFSAQQFSDYHSELNMSSLELGDSALYFCASSEEFSYEQYFGPGTRLTVT.

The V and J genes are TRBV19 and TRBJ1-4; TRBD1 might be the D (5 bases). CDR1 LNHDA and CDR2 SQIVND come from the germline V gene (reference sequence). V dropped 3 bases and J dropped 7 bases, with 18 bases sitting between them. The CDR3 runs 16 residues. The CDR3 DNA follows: TGTGCCAGTAGTATTTTATTGTCGGGGGTAGGTGAAAAACTGTTTTTT. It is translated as CASSILLSGVGEKLFF.

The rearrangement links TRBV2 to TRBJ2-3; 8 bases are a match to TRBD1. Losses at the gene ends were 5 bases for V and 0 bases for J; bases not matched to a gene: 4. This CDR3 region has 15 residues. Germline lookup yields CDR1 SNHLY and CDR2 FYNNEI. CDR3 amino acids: CASSPDRASTDTQYF. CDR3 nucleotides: TGTGCCAGCAGTCCGGACAGGGCTAGCACAGATACGCAGTATTTT.

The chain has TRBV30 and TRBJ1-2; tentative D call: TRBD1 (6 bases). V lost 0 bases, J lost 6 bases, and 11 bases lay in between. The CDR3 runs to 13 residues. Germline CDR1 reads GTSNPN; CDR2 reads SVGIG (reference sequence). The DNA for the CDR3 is TGTGCCTGGAGTGTCCGCAGGGGCCATGGCTACACCTTC. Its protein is CAWSVRRGHGYTF. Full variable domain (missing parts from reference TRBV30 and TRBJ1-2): SQTIHQWPATLVQPVGSPLSLECTVEGTSNPNLYWYRQAAGRGLQLLFYSVGIGQISSEVPQNLSASRPQDRQFILSSKKLLLSDSGFYLCAWSVRRGHGYTFGSGTRLTVV.

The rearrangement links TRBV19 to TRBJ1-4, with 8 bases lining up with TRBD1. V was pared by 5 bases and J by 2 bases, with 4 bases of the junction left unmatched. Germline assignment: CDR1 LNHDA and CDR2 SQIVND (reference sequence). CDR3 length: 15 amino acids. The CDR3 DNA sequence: TGTGCCAGTAGTTCCACAGGGGGGACTAATGAAAAACTGTTTTTT. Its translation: CASSSTGGTNEKLFF. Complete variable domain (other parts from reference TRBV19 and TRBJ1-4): DGGITQSPKYLFRKEGQNVTLSCEQNLNHDAMYWYRQDPGQGLRLIYYSQIVNDFQKGDIAEGYSVSREKKESFPLTVTSAQKNPTAFYLCASSSTGGTNEKLFFGSGTQLSVL.

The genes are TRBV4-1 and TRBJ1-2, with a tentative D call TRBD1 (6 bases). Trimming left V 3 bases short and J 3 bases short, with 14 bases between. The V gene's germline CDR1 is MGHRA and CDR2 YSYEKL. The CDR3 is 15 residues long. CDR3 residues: CASSQEDRNHYGYTF. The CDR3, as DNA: TGCGCCAGCAGCCAGGAGGACAGAAACCACTATGGCTACACCTTC.

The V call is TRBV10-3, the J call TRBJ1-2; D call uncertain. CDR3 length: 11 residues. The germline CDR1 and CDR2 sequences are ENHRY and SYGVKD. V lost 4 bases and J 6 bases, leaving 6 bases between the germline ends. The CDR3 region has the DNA TGTGCCATCAGTGTGGGAGATGGCTACACCTTC. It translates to CAISVGDGYTF.

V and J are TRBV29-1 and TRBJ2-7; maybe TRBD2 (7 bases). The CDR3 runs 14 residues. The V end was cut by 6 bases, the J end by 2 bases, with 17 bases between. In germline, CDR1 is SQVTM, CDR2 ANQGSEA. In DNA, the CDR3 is TGCAGCGTCGTTGGGGGGGGGCCCCCCTACGAGCAGTACTTC. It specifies CSVVGGGPPYEQYF.

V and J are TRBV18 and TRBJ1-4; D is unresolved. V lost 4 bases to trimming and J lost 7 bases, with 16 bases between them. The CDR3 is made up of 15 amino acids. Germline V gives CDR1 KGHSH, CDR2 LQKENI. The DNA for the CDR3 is TGTGCCAGCTCACGGGAGCAAGGGTTGGCTGAAAAACTGTTTTTT. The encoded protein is CASSREQGLAEKLFF.

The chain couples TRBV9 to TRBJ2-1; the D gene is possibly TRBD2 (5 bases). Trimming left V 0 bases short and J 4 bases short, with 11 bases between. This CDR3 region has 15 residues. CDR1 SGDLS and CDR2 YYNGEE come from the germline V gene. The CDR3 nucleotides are TGTGCCAGCAGCGTAGGAAGCGGAGTTTACAATGAGCAGTTCTTC. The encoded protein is CASSVGSGVYNEQFF.

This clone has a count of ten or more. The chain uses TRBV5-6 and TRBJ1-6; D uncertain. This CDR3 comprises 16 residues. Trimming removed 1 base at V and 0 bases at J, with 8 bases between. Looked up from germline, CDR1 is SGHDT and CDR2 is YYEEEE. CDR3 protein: CASSLFPSSYNSPLHF. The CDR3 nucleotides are TGTGCCAGCAGCTTGTTTCCGTCCTCCTATAATTCACCCCTCCACTTT.

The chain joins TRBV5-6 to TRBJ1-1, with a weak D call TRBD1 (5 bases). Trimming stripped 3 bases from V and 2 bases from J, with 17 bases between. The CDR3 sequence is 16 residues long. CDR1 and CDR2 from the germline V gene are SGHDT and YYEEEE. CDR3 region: CASSSGRRGLNTEAFF. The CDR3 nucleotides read TGTGCCAGCAGCTCCGGTAGGAGGGGCCTAAACACTGAAGCTTTCTTT.

The CDR3 spells CSGLGAGELFF. In DNA form, the CDR3 reads TGCAGCGGCCTCGGGGCCGGGGAGCTGTTTTTT. V is TRBV29-1 and J is TRBJ2-2; the D gene is possibly TRBD2 (5 bases). This CDR3 contains 11 residues. CDR1 and CDR2 from the germline V gene are SQVTM and ANQGSEA. V lost 7 bases to trimming and J lost 6 bases, with 9 bases between them.

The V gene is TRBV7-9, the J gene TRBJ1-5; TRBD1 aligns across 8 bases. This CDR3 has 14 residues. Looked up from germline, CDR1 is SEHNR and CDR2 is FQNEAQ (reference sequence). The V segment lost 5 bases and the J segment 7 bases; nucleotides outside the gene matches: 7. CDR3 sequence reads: CASSPDRVSQPQHF. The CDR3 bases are TGTGCCAGCAGCCCGGACAGGGTGAGCCAGCCCCAGCATTTT.

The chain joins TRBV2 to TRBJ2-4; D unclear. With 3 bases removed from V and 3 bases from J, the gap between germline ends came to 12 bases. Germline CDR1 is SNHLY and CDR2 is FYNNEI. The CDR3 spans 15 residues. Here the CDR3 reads CASSDTAIIKNIQYF. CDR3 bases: TGTGCCAGCAGTGATACAGCCATAATCAAAAACATTCAGTACTTC.

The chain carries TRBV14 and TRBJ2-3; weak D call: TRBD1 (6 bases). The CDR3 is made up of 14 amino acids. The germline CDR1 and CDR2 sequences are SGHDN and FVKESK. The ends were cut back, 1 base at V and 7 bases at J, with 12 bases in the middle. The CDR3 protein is CASSQGGQSYTQYF. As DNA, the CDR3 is TGTGCCAGCAGCCAAGGTGGACAGAGCTATACGCAGTATTTT.

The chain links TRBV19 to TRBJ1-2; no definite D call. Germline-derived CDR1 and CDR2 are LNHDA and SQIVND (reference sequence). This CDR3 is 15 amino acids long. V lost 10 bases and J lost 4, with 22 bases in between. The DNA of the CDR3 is TGTGCCACCTATAAAGGAGGATCCGGGATCTATGGCTACACCTTC. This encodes CATYKGGSGIYGYTF.

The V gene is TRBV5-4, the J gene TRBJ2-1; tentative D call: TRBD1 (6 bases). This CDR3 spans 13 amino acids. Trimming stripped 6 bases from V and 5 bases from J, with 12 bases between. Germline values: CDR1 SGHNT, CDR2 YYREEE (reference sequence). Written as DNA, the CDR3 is TGTGCCAGCACTCCGACAGGAGACAATGAGCAGTTCTTC. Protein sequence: CASTPTGDNEQFF.